This T cell receptor beta chain stems from a study of PD-L1 blockade in urothelial cancer. Study at large: The study started patients on atezolizumab around 2014, giving 1,200 mg intravenously every 3 weeks.

Pretreatment and on-treatment samples were taken, numbering 1 to 8 per patient. As for this clone: As yet, its antigen is unknown.

The table came from immunoSEQ multiplex PCR; TCRdb's copy has only in-frame clones and leaves some out. The sample yields roughly 26,000 clones, 70% to 90% seen once. Findings of the study overall: Pretreatment clonality of the blood TCR repertoire below the median was predictive of superior survival. Tumor-linked clones in blood grew more by 3 weeks in durable-benefit patients.

This CDR3 is 16 amino acids long. Losses at the gene ends were 3 bases for V and 5 bases for J; bases not matched to a gene: 8. Germline V gene sequence: CDR1 MNHEY, CDR2 SMNVEV (reference sequence). The specimen was PBMCs, collected around atezolizumab (anti-PD-L1) treatment. V and J are TRBV27 and TRBJ2-2; TRBD2 matches 8 bases. The sequence came from a man in his fifties or sixties with urothelial cancer. The CDR3 DNA is TGTGCCAGCAGTTTTTTGCTAGCGGGCGGGACCGGGGAGCTGTTTTTT. Translating gives CASSFLLAGGTGELFF.